This T cell receptor (beta chain) appears in the sequencing data of a study of T cells in localized non-small cell lung cancer. The CDR3 contains 17 residues. The germline CDR1 and CDR2 sequences are SGHVS and FQNEAQ. Trimming removed 5 bases at V and 6 bases at J, with 25 bases between. Notes on the study in general: Compared with tumor, uninvolved adjacent lung displayed greater T cell clonality, ranking highest overall.

Profiled with immunoSEQ multiplex PCR; TCRdb holds only in-frame clones, not every one. The sample consists of approximately 80,000 clones, approximately 80% of them appearing once. This clone was recorded only once. Its target is not known. The chain uses TRBV7-8 and TRBJ2-5; D unresolved. The receptor was derived from a female donor aged 60 or older with stage I lung adenocarcinoma. The sequencing used peripheral blood, collected before any cancer treatment. CDR3 DNA: TGTGCCAGCAGCCCATGGGAAGATCCACTTTTCCCAAAGACCCAGTACTTC. This gives the protein CASSPWEDPLFPKTQYF.